The T cell receptor beta chain described here comes from a study of human T cells and chemical hapten exposure. Germline V gene lookup returns CDR1 DFQATT and CDR2 SNEGSKA (reference sequence). The V end was cut by 5 bases, the J end by 6 bases, with 7 bases between. CDR3 length: 11 amino acids. The sample's time point: patch test 1, 2 weeks after DPC sensitization. The treatment is: therapeutic diphenylcyclopropenone sensitization with weekly scalp DPC. Donors, patients with alopecia ranging from 18 to 70 years old and judged suitable for DPC, provided samples. Per the original methods: The median was roughly 95,000 TCRs per sample, ranging 23,224 to 690,600. MiXCR, applied by TCRdb to the RACE reads, yields one record per CDR3 protein. None of the V and J calls come from the authors' own analysis; TCRdb made them. Of 370,000 or so distinct CDR3 sequences listed, approximately 4.4% were seen once; the top ten hold around 2.3%.

This clonotype was counted many times. The chain links TRBV20-1 to TRBJ2-2, with no clear D. This TCR came from a woman aged 45-59 years with alopecia areata. Some clones in this sample may be carry-over from other donors' samples. The sequenced sample was whole blood, obtained in connection with sensitization to the hapten diphenylcyclopropenone (DPC). The CDR3 bases are TGCAGTGCTTACACGGCCGGGGAGCTGTTTTTT. This codes for CSAYTAGELFF.